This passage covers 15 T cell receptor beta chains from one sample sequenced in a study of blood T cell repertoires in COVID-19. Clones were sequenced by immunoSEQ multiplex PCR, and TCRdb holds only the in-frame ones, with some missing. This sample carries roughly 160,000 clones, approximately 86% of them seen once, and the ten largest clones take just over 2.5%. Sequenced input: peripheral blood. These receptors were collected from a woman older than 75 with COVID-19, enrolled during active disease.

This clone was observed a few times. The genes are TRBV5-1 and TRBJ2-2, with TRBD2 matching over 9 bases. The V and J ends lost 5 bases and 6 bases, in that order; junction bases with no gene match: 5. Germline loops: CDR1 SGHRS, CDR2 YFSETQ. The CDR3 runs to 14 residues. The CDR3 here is CASRRTSDPGELFF. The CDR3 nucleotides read TGCGCCAGCAGAAGGACTAGCGACCCCGGGGAGCTGTTTTTT.

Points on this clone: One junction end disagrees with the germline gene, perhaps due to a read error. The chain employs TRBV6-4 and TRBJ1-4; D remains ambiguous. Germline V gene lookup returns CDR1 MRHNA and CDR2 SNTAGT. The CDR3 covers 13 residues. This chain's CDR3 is CASSDSQWSRRRF. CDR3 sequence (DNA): TGTGCCAGCAGTGACTCCCAATGGTCCCGGAGAAGGTTT.

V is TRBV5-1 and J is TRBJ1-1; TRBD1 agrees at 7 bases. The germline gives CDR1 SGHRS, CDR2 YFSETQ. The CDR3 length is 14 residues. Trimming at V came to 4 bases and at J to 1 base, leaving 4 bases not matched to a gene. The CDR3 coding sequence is TGCGCCAGCAGCGAGGGACAGCGGAACACTGAAGCTTTCTTT. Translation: CASSEGQRNTEAFF.

The CDR3 here is CASSSGLNPYEQYF. CDR3 sequence (DNA): TGTGCCAGCAGCTCTGGACTAAACCCCTACGAGCAGTACTTC. The V call is TRBV5-6, the J call TRBJ2-7, with D possibly matching TRBD2 (6 bases). V was cut by 3 bases and J by 2 bases, with 12 bases left in between. CDR3 length equals 14 residues. The germline V gene has CDR1 SGHDT and CDR2 YYEEEE.

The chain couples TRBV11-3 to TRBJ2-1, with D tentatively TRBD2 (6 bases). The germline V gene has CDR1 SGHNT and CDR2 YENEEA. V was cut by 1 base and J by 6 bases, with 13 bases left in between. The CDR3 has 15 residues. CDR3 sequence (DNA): TGTGCCAGCAGCTTAGCGGGAGTCTCCGGCAATGAGCAGTTCTTC. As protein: CASSLAGVSGNEQFF.

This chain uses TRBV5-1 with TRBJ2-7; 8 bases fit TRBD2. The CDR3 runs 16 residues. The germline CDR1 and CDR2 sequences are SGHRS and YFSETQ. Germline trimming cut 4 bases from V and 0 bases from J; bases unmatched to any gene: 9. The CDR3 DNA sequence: TGCGCCAGCAGCCCGGGGGGGACCGATCACTCCTACGAGCAGTACTTC. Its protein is CASSPGGTDHSYEQYF.

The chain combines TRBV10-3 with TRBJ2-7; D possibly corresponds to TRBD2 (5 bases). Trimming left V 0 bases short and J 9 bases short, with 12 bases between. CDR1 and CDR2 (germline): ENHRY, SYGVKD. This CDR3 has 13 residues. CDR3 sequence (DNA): TGTGCCATCAGTGAGTCTTTACGGGGTGGGCAGTACTTC. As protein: CAISESLRGGQYF.

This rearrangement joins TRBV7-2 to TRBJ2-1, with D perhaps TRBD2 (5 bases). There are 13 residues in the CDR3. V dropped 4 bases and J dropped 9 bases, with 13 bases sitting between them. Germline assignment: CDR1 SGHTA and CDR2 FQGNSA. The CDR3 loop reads CASSSRQRGEQFF. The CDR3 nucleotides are TGTGCCAGCAGCTCAAGACAACGGGGTGAGCAGTTCTTC.

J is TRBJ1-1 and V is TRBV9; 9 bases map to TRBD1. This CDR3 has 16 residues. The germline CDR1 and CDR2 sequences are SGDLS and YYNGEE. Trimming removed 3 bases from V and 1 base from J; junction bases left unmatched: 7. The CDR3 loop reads CASSARTGEPNTEAFF. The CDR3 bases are TGTGCCAGCAGCGCCCGGACAGGGGAGCCGAACACTGAAGCTTTCTTT.

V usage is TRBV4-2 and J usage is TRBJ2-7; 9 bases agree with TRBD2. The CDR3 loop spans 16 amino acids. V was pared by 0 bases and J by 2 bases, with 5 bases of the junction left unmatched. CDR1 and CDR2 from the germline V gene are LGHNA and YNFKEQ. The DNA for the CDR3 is TGTGCCAGCAGCCAAGAAACGGGACTAGCTCCCTACGAGCAGTACTTC. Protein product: CASSQETGLAPYEQYF.

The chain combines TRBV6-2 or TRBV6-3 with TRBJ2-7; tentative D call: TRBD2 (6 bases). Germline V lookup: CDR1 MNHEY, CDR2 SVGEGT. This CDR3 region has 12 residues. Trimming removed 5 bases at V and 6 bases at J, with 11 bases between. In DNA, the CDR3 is TGTGCCAGCAGTCAGCCCGGGGGCGAGCAGTACTTC. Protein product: CASSQPGGEQYF.

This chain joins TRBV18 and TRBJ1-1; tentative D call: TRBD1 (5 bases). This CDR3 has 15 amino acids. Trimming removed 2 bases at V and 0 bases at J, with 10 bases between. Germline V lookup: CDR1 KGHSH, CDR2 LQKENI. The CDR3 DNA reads TGTGCCAGCTCACCAACTACAGGCGTGAACACTGAAGCTTTCTTT. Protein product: CASSPTTGVNTEAFF. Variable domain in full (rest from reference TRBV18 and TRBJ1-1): NAGVMQNPRHLVRRRGQEARLRCSPMKGHSHVYWYRQLPEEGLKFMVYLQKENIIDESGMPKERFSAEFPKEGPSILRIQQVVRGDSAAYFCASSPTTGVNTEAFFGQGTRLTVV.

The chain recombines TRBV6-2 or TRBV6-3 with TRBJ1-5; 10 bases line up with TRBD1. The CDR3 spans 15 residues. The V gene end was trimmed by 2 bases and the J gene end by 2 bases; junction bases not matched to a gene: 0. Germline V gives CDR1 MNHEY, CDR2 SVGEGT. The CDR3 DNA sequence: TGTGCCAGCAGTTACGGGACAGGGGGCAATCAGCCCCAGCATTTT. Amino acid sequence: CASSYGTGGNQPQHF.

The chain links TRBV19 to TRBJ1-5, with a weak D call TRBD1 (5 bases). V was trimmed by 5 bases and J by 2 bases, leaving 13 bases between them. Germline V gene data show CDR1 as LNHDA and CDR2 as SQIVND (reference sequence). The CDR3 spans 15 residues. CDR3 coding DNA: TGTGCCAGTAGTGCGGGGCCCGGCGGCAATCAGCCCCAGCATTTT. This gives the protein CASSAGPGGNQPQHF.

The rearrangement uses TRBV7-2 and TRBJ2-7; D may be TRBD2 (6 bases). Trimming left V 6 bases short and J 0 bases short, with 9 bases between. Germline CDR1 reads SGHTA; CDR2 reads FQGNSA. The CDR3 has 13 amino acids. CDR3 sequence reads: CASRAGSSYEQYF. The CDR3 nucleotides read TGTGCCAGCAGGGCGGGAAGCTCCTACGAGCAGTACTTC.